The source of this TCR beta chain is a study of metastatic and nonmetastatic thyroid tumors. At the level of the study: Samples came from malignant and benign thyroid patients, and repertoires were compared across blood and tumor or nodule tissue.

Study outcomes and limitations: Relative to benign nodules, malignant thyroid tumors were reportedly characterized by significantly elevated TCR beta diversity in blood and tumor.

Thyroid surgery had not been preceded by any treatment in any patient. Germline lookup yields CDR1 SNHLY and CDR2 FYNNEI. This CDR3 is built from 12 residues. Methods used by the authors: The study built a papillary thyroid cancer distant-metastasis classifier from CDR3 differences across clinicopathological groups. TCRdb called clones again from the PCR reads with MiXCR. The V and J calls and clone size come from TCRdb's table, not from the authors' own analysis. Among over 20,000 clones, 20% were seen once, and the ten largest hold 27%. Concerning this clone: Antigen unknown. At one end the junction does not follow the germline gene, possibly because of a read error. Other DNA sequences within the sample encode an identical CDR3.

Sequenced input: blood. The receptor was derived from a female donor with papillary thyroid cancer or a benign thyroid nodule (not recorded which). Some clones in this sample may be carry-over from other donors' samples. The chain carries TRBV2 and TRBJ2-5; D not resolved. CDR3 sequence (DNA): TGTGCCAGTGGTACAGATCAAGAGACCCGGTACTTC. Its translation: CASGTDQETRYF.